This is a list of T cell receptor beta chains from one sample in a study of long-term antiretroviral therapy in people with HIV. Profiled with immunoSEQ multiplex PCR; TCRdb holds only in-frame clones, not every one. The data contain under 30,000 clones, 81% of them singletons. This material consisted of unsorted PBMCs, taken 4.4 years after starting antiretroviral therapy. These TCRs come from a man under 40 with HIV. Both conserved end residues are part of each CDR3. Fields, in order: D gene, J gene, V gene, clone size, CDR3 DNA, CDR3 protein. D genes are given only for firm matches. The listing skips clone size in some rows; elsewhere it reads once, few, many or a size class.

d_gene: TRBD2; j_gene: TRBJ2-7; v_gene: TRBV7-2; abundance: -; CDR3nt: TGTGCCAGCAGCGAGGGACTAGCGGGCTACGAGCAGTACTTC; CDR3aa: CASSEGLAGYEQYF
d_gene: -; j_gene: TRBJ2-1; v_gene: TRBV9; abundance: -; CDR3nt: TGTGCCAGCAGCGTAGGACAGGGGAGGGGTGAGCAGTTCTTC; CDR3aa: CASSVGQGRGEQFF
d_gene: -; j_gene: TRBJ1-5; v_gene: TRBV6-1; abundance: -; CDR3nt: TGTGCCAGCAGTGAAGGCCCCTACCGGGTTGAAGTTAAGCGGCCCCAGCATTTT; CDR3aa: CASSEGPYRVEVKRPQHF
d_gene: -; j_gene: TRBJ1-5; v_gene: TRBV29-1; abundance: -; CDR3nt: TGCAGCGTTGGGGAGGGGATCTACAATCAGCCCCAGCATTTT; CDR3aa: CSVGEGIYNQPQHF
d_gene: -; j_gene: TRBJ2-7; v_gene: TRBV2; abundance: few; CDR3nt: TGTGCCAGCAGTGAATGGGGGGTTGCGACCTACGAGCAGTACTTC; CDR3aa: CASSEWGVATYEQYF
d_gene: -; j_gene: TRBJ2-5; v_gene: TRBV9; abundance: -; CDR3nt: TGTGCCAGCAGCGGGTTCACCGGGCCCCGGGGCGGAGAGACCCAGTACTTC; CDR3aa: CASSGFTGPRGGETQYF
d_gene: TRBD1; j_gene: TRBJ1-2; v_gene: TRBV29-1; abundance: -; CDR3nt: TGCAGCGTACCCCCGGGGACAGGGGGAGAGGGCTACACCTTC; CDR3aa: CSVPPGTGGEGYTF
d_gene: -; j_gene: TRBJ1-5; v_gene: TRBV28; abundance: few; CDR3nt: TGTGCCAGCAGTTTATCGGCTAGCAATCAGCCCCAGCATTTT; CDR3aa: CASSLSASNQPQHF
d_gene: TRBD1; j_gene: TRBJ1-1; v_gene: TRBV6-6; abundance: -; CDR3nt: TGTGCCAGCAGTTACTTCGACAGGGACCCCCTCACTGAAGCTTTCTTT; CDR3aa: CASSYFDRDPLTEAFF
d_gene: TRBD1; j_gene: TRBJ2-3; v_gene: TRBV10-1; abundance: -; CDR3nt: TGCGCCAGCAGTGATCGAGGACAGGGAGCAGATACGCAGTATTTT; CDR3aa: CASSDRGQGADTQYF
d_gene: TRBD1; j_gene: TRBJ1-1; v_gene: TRBV7-3; abundance: -; CDR3nt: TGTGCCAGCAGCTTAATCGCAGGGGGGAACACTGAAGCTTTCTTT; CDR3aa: CASSLIAGGNTEAFF
d_gene: TRBD1; j_gene: TRBJ2-7; v_gene: TRBV2; abundance: -; CDR3nt: TGTGCCAGCACCCAGACAGGGGGGACCTACGAGCAGTACTTC; CDR3aa: CASTQTGGTYEQYF
d_gene: -; j_gene: TRBJ2-2; v_gene: TRBV25-1; abundance: -; CDR3nt: TGTGCTACAGGGACCACTACCGGGGAGCTGTTTTTT; CDR3aa: CATGTTTGELFF
d_gene: TRBD1; j_gene: TRBJ1-1; v_gene: TRBV7-2; abundance: -; CDR3nt: TGTGCCAGCAGCTTAGTAGGGGGCCGGACTGAAGCTTTCTTT; CDR3aa: CASSLVGGRTEAFF
d_gene: TRBD2; j_gene: TRBJ2-1; v_gene: TRBV19; abundance: few; CDR3nt: TGTGCCAGTAGTATTTCCGGGACTAGCAGCAATGAGCAGTTCTTC; CDR3aa: CASSISGTSSNEQFF
d_gene: TRBD1; j_gene: TRBJ1-2; v_gene: TRBV19; abundance: -; CDR3nt: TGTGCCAGTAGTTCCGGGACAGGGGTGTACTATGGCTACACCTTC; CDR3aa: CASSSGTGVYYGYTF
d_gene: TRBD1; j_gene: TRBJ1-1; v_gene: TRBV5-1; abundance: -; CDR3nt: TGCGCCAGCAGCCCCGACAGGGGCGCGGGAGTCGTTGCAGCTTTCTTT; CDR3aa: CASSPDRGAGVVAAFF
d_gene: -; j_gene: TRBJ1-1; v_gene: TRBV4-3; abundance: -; CDR3nt: TGCGCCAGCAGCCAAGATGGAAGGGTTGGCACTGAAGCTTTCTTT; CDR3aa: CASSQDGRVGTEAFF
d_gene: -; j_gene: TRBJ2-7; v_gene: TRBV6-1; abundance: -; CDR3nt: TGTGCCAGCAGTGAAGCGGGGACACTCACCGAGCAGTACTTC; CDR3aa: CASSEAGTLTEQYF
d_gene: -; j_gene: TRBJ2-1; v_gene: TRBV19; abundance: -; CDR3nt: TGTGCCAGTACATCTGATTACAATGAGCAGTTCTTC; CDR3aa: CASTSDYNEQFF
d_gene: -; j_gene: TRBJ1-4; v_gene: TRBV7-2; abundance: -; CDR3nt: TGTGCCAGCAGCACCGCCGGGACCTCCAGGGAAAAACTGTTTTTT; CDR3aa: CASSTAGTSREKLFF
d_gene: TRBD1; j_gene: TRBJ2-3; v_gene: TRBV6-5; abundance: -; CDR3nt: TGTGCCGCCGGGACAGGGGAGACAGATACGCAGTATTTT; CDR3aa: CAAGTGETDTQYF
d_gene: TRBD1; j_gene: TRBJ1-1; v_gene: TRBV27; abundance: -; CDR3nt: TGTGCCAGCAGTAGCGGGACAGGGGGCGGTGAAGCTTTCTTT; CDR3aa: CASSSGTGGGEAFF
d_gene: -; j_gene: TRBJ2-7; v_gene: TRBV2; abundance: -; CDR3nt: TGTGCCAGCAGTGAAGGGACAGTCTACGAGCAGTACTTC; CDR3aa: CASSEGTVYEQYF
d_gene: TRBD2; j_gene: TRBJ2-7; v_gene: TRBV28; abundance: -; CDR3nt: TGTGCCAGCAGTTTCCCGACTAGCGTAGCCTACGAGCAGTACTTC; CDR3aa: CASSFPTSVAYEQYF
d_gene: -; j_gene: TRBJ2-3; v_gene: TRBV7-9; abundance: -; CDR3nt: TGTGCCAGCAGTACTATTATCCCTACAGGGGATACGCAGTATTTT; CDR3aa: CASSTIIPTGDTQYF
d_gene: -; j_gene: TRBJ2-2; v_gene: TRBV6-5; abundance: once; CDR3nt: TGTGCCAGCAGTTACACCAACGAGTACACCGGGGAGCTGTTTTTT; CDR3aa: CASSYTNEYTGELFF
d_gene: -; j_gene: TRBJ2-2; v_gene: TRBV19; abundance: once; CDR3nt: TGTGCCAGTAGCCCCGAGGGGGGGGCCCACACCGGGGAGCTGTTTTTT; CDR3aa: CASSPEGGAHTGELFF
d_gene: -; j_gene: TRBJ1-2; v_gene: TRBV2; abundance: -; CDR3nt: TGTGCCAGCAAAAGAGGAGGACGGGGCTATGGCTACACCTTC; CDR3aa: CASKRGGRGYGYTF
d_gene: -; j_gene: TRBJ2-7; v_gene: TRBV5-6; abundance: -; CDR3nt: TGTGCCAGCAGCTTCGGGCCTCTCTCCTACGAGCAGTACTTC; CDR3aa: CASSFGPLSYEQYF
d_gene: -; j_gene: TRBJ1-1; v_gene: TRBV4-1; abundance: few; CDR3nt: TGCGCCAGCAGCCAAGATCCGAGAGAAGCTTTCTTT; CDR3aa: CASSQDPREAFF
d_gene: -; j_gene: TRBJ1-5; v_gene: TRBV2; abundance: -; CDR3nt: TGTGCCAGCTCAGAGAAGGAAGATCAGCCCCAGCATTTT; CDR3aa: CASSEKEDQPQHF
d_gene: -; j_gene: TRBJ2-2; v_gene: TRBV5-1; abundance: -; CDR3nt: TGCGCCAGCAGCTTGGATCCCACGAACACCGGGGAGCTGTTTTTT; CDR3aa: CASSLDPTNTGELFF
d_gene: -; j_gene: TRBJ1-5; v_gene: TRBV5-6; abundance: -; CDR3nt: TGTGCCAGCAGCCGCAGCGACCTCGTGGGGAGTCAGCCCCAGCATTTT; CDR3aa: CASSRSDLVGSQPQHF
d_gene: TRBD2; j_gene: TRBJ2-7; v_gene: TRBV25-1; abundance: -; CDR3nt: TGTGCCAGCAACAGGCGGGAGGGGTACGAGCAGTACTTC; CDR3aa: CASNRREGYEQYF
d_gene: TRBD2; j_gene: TRBJ2-7; v_gene: TRBV4-1; abundance: few; CDR3nt: TGCGCCAGCAGCCAAGCGGGACTAGCCGCCTACGAGCAGTACTTC; CDR3aa: CASSQAGLAAYEQYF
d_gene: -; j_gene: TRBJ1-2; v_gene: TRBV6-1; abundance: -; CDR3nt: TGTGCCAGCAGTGAGTCAGGGAGCTATGGCTACACCTTC; CDR3aa: CASSESGSYGYTF
d_gene: -; j_gene: TRBJ1-1; v_gene: TRBV6-1; abundance: -; CDR3nt: TGTGCCACCAGAAGGGGGAACACTGAAGCTTTCTTT; CDR3aa: CATRRGNTEAFF
d_gene: -; j_gene: TRBJ2-7; v_gene: TRBV5-1; abundance: -; CDR3nt: TGCGCCAGCAGCTTGGCCATAGGGTCCCAGGACCCCTACGAGCAGTACTTC; CDR3aa: CASSLAIGSQDPYEQYF
d_gene: TRBD1; j_gene: TRBJ2-7; v_gene: TRBV11-2; abundance: -; CDR3nt: TGTGCCAGCAGCTCCAACTTCGTGATAGGGGGCGAGGTATTCTACGAGCAGTACTTC; CDR3aa: CASSSNFVIGGEVFYEQYF
d_gene: -; j_gene: TRBJ2-1; v_gene: TRBV18; abundance: -; CDR3nt: TGTGCCAGCTCAGGCGTCCGCTCCTACAATGAGCAGTTCTTC; CDR3aa: CASSGVRSYNEQFF
d_gene: -; j_gene: TRBJ1-1; v_gene: TRBV2; abundance: -; CDR3nt: TGTGCCCTCGGGGGGTCTGAAGCTTTCTTT; CDR3aa: CALGGSEAFF
d_gene: TRBD2; j_gene: TRBJ2-1; v_gene: TRBV19; abundance: -; CDR3nt: TGTGCCAGTAGTATAGAAGAGGGGACTAGACACAATGAGCAGTTCTTC; CDR3aa: CASSIEEGTRHNEQFF
d_gene: -; j_gene: TRBJ1-3; v_gene: TRBV27; abundance: -; CDR3nt: TGTGCCAGCAGTTCAGAGGGCCTGGCACTCGACACCATATATTTT; CDR3aa: CASSSEGLALDTIYF
d_gene: TRBD1; j_gene: TRBJ2-7; v_gene: TRBV7-6; abundance: -; CDR3nt: TGTGCCAGCAGCCCCGGGACAGGGGCCTACGAGCAGTACTTC; CDR3aa: CASSPGTGAYEQYF
d_gene: -; j_gene: TRBJ1-1; v_gene: TRBV19; abundance: few; CDR3nt: TGTGCCAGTAGTATTAGGGGTAACCCTGAAGCTTTCTTT; CDR3aa: CASSIRGNPEAFF
d_gene: -; j_gene: TRBJ1-1; v_gene: TRBV4-1; abundance: -; CDR3nt: TGCGCCAGCAGCCATCCGGGGGTGGCGAACACTGAAGCTTTCTTT; CDR3aa: CASSHPGVANTEAFF
d_gene: TRBD2; j_gene: TRBJ2-2; v_gene: TRBV5-8; abundance: -; CDR3nt: TGTGCCAGCAGCTTCGGACTAGCGGGCACCGGGGAGCTGTTTTTT; CDR3aa: CASSFGLAGTGELFF
d_gene: TRBD2; j_gene: TRBJ2-7; v_gene: TRBV6-6; abundance: -; CDR3nt: TGTGCCAGCAGAAAAGGACTAGCGGGAGTACCCTACGAGCAGTACTTC; CDR3aa: CASRKGLAGVPYEQYF
d_gene: -; j_gene: TRBJ1-2; v_gene: TRBV28; abundance: once; CDR3nt: TGTGCCAGCAGTTTGGCCGGACAGATTTATGGCTACACCTTC; CDR3aa: CASSLAGQIYGYTF
d_gene: -; j_gene: TRBJ1-6; v_gene: TRBV10-3; abundance: -; CDR3nt: TGTGCCATCAGTGCCCAAGGGGGTGGGGTTTCACCCCTCCACTTT; CDR3aa: CAISAQGGGVSPLHF
d_gene: -; j_gene: TRBJ1-4; v_gene: TRBV9; abundance: -; CDR3nt: TGTGCCAGCAGCACAGAGGGCGGCACAGTCGATGAAAAACTGTTTTTT; CDR3aa: CASSTEGGTVDEKLFF
d_gene: -; j_gene: TRBJ1-1; v_gene: TRBV28; abundance: -; CDR3nt: TGTGCCAGCAGTCCGGGCGACGAGAAGTATGAAGCTTTCTTT; CDR3aa: CASSPGDEKYEAFF